These 8 T cell receptor beta chains share one sample of origin, sequenced in a study of B cell selection in AIRE deficiency. CD4+CD127+ cells were sorted as the conventional CD4 T cells. Produced via immunoSEQ multiplex PCR; TCRdb's table is partial and in-frame only. The table has under 30,000 clones, 95% to 96% seen once. Sequencing was done on a sample of CD4+CD127+ conventional T cells sorted from PBMCs. The receptors derive from a human donor in good health.

V usage is TRBV15 and J usage is TRBJ1-2; D is unclear. Germline V CDR1 and CDR2: LNHNV, YYDKDF (reference sequence). Deletions cut 0 bases from V and 4 bases from J, with 9 bases between. This CDR3 spans 14 amino acids. This CDR3 is CATSRDDRSYGYTF. In DNA form, the CDR3 reads TGTGCCACCAGCAGAGATGACCGAAGCTATGGCTACACCTTC.

This sequence joins TRBV19 and TRBJ1-1; D unresolved. V was cut by 8 bases and J by 4 bases, with 17 bases left in between. This CDR3 has 14 amino acids. CDR1 LNHDA and CDR2 SQIVND come from the germline V gene (reference sequence). The CDR3 is CASQKEGASTEAFF. CDR3 in DNA: TGTGCCAGTCAAAAAGAGGGAGCTAGCACTGAAGCTTTCTTT.

The rearrangement links TRBV6-5 to TRBJ1-4; D might be TRBD1 (6 bases). The CDR3 totals 13 residues. Trimming left V 8 bases short and J 6 bases short, with 13 bases between. Per germline, CDR1 MNHEY and CDR2 SVGAGI. For the CDR3, the DNA is TGTGCCAGCCGGGGACACCTAGATGAAAAACTGTTTTTT. It translates to CASRGHLDEKLFF.

The V gene is TRBV5-1, the J gene TRBJ1-1, with D perhaps matching TRBD1 (5 bases). This CDR3 contains 14 residues. CDR1 is SGHRS and CDR2 is YFSETQ in the germline V gene. The germline V and J ends were trimmed by 3 bases and 0 bases, with 9 bases remaining between them. Written as DNA, the CDR3 is TGCGCCAGCAGCTCGGGGGACGTGAACACTGAAGCTTTCTTT. It codes for CASSSGDVNTEAFF.

The chain couples TRBV15 to TRBJ2-1, with 10 bases lining up with TRBD2. The germline CDR1 and CDR2 sequences are LNHNV and YYDKDF (reference sequence). CDR3 length: 16 amino acids. Trimming at V came to 3 bases and at J to 3 bases, leaving 5 bases not matched to a gene. CDR3 region: CATSSQTSGIYNEQFF. The DNA of the CDR3 is TGTGCCACCAGCAGTCAAACTAGCGGGATCTACAATGAGCAGTTCTTC.

V usage is TRBV18 and J usage is TRBJ1-3, with 8 bases identical to TRBD1. Per the germline V gene, CDR1 is KGHSH and CDR2 is LQKENI. V was pared by 1 base and J by 0 bases, with 8 bases of the junction left unmatched. The CDR3 loop spans 18 amino acids. CDR3 loop: CASSPRRTGRNSGNTIYF. The DNA of the CDR3 is TGTGCCAGCTCACCACGCCGGACAGGGCGAAACTCTGGAAACACCATATATTTT.

The chain uses TRBV5-1 and TRBJ2-7, with TRBD1 matching over 12 bases. V was pared by 4 bases and J by 4 bases, with 3 bases of the junction left unmatched. From germline, CDR1 is SGHRS and CDR2 YFSETQ. The CDR3 has 14 residues. The chain's CDR3 is CASSGTGGFYEQYF. The CDR3 DNA sequence: TGCGCCAGCAGCGGGACAGGGGGCTTTTACGAGCAGTACTTC.

V is TRBV18 and J is TRBJ1-3; no clear D. The CDR3 covers 16 residues. V was shortened by 3 bases and J by 2 bases, with 14 bases between the two germline ends. The V gene's germline CDR1 is KGHSH and CDR2 LQKENI. Here the CDR3 reads CASSPTSGWAGNTIYF. The CDR3 coding sequence is TGTGCCAGCTCACCGACATCTGGTTGGGCTGGAAACACCATATATTTT.